This T cell receptor (beta chain) was sequenced during a study of OX40 agonist ivuxolimab in advanced cancers. Background on the study: Recorded diagnoses for dose-escalation patients were hepatocellular carcinoma, melanoma, renal cell or head and neck cancer.

CDR1 SEHNR and CDR2 FQNEAQ come from the germline V gene (reference sequence). Losses at the gene ends were 3 bases for V and 5 bases for J; bases not matched to a gene: 9. The CDR3 is 16 residues long. Assay: immunoSEQ multiplex PCR; the TCRdb copy retains only in-frame clones and omits some. This sample has around 72,000 clones; 80% to 90% occur once, and the top ten carry 15% to 20%. The chain uses TRBV7-9 and TRBJ2-5, with TRBD2 matching over 10 bases. The sequence was collected from an adult with an advanced solid tumor such as melanoma, head and neck, liver or kidney cancer. The specimen comprised CD4+ or CD8+ T cells sorted from blood, sampled in a trial of the OX40 agonist ivuxolimab. For the CDR3, the DNA is TGTGCCAGCAGCTTCCCTAGGACTAGCGGAAGGGAGACCCAGTACTTC. Amino acids: CASSFPRTSGRETQYF.